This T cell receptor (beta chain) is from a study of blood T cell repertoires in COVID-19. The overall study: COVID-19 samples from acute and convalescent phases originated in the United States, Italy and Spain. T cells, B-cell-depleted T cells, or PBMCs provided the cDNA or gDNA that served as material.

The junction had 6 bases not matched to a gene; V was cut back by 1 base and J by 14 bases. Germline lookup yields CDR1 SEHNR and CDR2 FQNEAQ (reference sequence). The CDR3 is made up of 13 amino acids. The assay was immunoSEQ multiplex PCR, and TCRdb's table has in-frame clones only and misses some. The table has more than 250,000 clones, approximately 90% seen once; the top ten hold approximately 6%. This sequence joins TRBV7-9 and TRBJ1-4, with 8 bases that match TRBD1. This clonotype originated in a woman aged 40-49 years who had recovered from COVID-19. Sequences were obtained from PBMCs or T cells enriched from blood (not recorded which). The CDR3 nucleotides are TGTGCCAGCAGCTTAGATTCCCGGGACAGGCTGTTTTTT. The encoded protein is CASSLDSRDRLFF.